These T cell receptor beta chains were read from a single sample in a study of identical twins. TCRdb re-analysed the 5' RACE reads in MiXCR, keeping a single row per CDR3 protein. Of fewer than 650,000 distinct CDR3 sequences listed, roughly 7.1% are singletons. These records were also assigned to another study, of yellow fever vaccine responses in identical twins.

The sequenced sample was PBMCs. The receptor set was obtained from a young woman in good health. The CDR3 runs from the conserved cysteine through the conserved F or W. The D gene is left open where the match is weak. Clone size appears in some rows only: once, few, many, or a class for an expanded clone.

len	d_gene	v_gene	j_gene	abundance	CDR3nt	CDR3aa
13	TRBD1	TRBV29-1	TRBJ2-7	many	TGCAGCGCCAGGGACAGCAACTCCTACGAGCAGTACTTC	CSARDSNSYEQYF
13	-	TRBV5-1	TRBJ2-2	many	TGCGCCAGCAGCTTGGTTACTACCGGAGAGCTGTTTTTT	CASSLVTTGELFF
18	-	TRBV11-1	TRBJ2-2	many	TGTGCCAGCAGCCTGCGACTAATCGGGGGGCCGAGCACCGGGGAGCTGTTTTTT	CASSLRLIGGPSTGELFF
13	-	TRBV11-2	TRBJ2-5	many	TGTGCCAGCAGCCCCCAGAATGGGGAGACCCAGTACTTC	CASSPQNGETQYF
13	TRBD1	TRBV11-3	TRBJ2-1	-	TGTGCCAGCAGCTCCTCATTTGACAGGGTCCGTATCTTC	CASSSSFDRVRIF
14	-	TRBV12-3/TRBV12-4	TRBJ2-7	-	TGTGCCAGCGTCAACCCGGGCGGGACCTACGAGCAGTACTTC	CASVNPGGTYEQYF
17	-	TRBV28	TRBJ2-2	-	TGTGCCAGCAGTTCCCAGGTCCTAGGTGGGGCGCGCGGGGAGCTGTTTTTT	CASSSQVLGGARGELFF
15	TRBD1	TRBV5-1	TRBJ1-6	-	TGCGCCAGCAGCTATCCGGGACAGGATAATTCACCCCTCCACTTT	CASSYPGQDNSPLHF
12	-	TRBV20-1	TRBJ2-1	-	TGCAGTGCTCCCGCCCTCTACAATGAGCAGTTCTTC	CSAPALYNEQFF
18	TRBD2	TRBV12-3/TRBV12-4	TRBJ2-1	few	TGTGCCAGCAGTTTAGGGCTAGCGGGGGTAAGCTCCTACAATGAGCAGTTCTTC	CASSLGLAGVSSYNEQFF
14	-	TRBV28	TRBJ2-5	few	TGTGCCAGCAGTTTAGATATAGCACAAGAGACCCAGTACTTC	CASSLDIAQETQYF
16	TRBD1	TRBV7-9	TRBJ1-5	-	TGTGCCAGCAGCTTTGGACAGGGGGTTAGCAATCAGCCCCAGCATTTT	CASSFGQGVSNQPQHF
16	TRBD2	TRBV7-8	TRBJ2-5	few	TGTGCCAGCAGCCCCTCCGGGACTAGCGGCGAAGAGACCCAGTACTTC	CASSPSGTSGEETQYF
15	-	TRBV11-2	TRBJ1-3	many	TGTGCCAGCAGCTCCGATGGGGGATGGGGAAACACCATATATTTT	CASSSDGGWGNTIYF
17	-	TRBV4-2	TRBJ2-3	few	TGTGCCAGCAGCCAACGATTAGGGGGGGCCGTCACAGATACGCAGTATTTT	CASSQRLGGAVTDTQYF
15	-	TRBV10-3	TRBJ2-2	few	TGTGCCATCAGTGTATCACCCGGCTACACCGGGGAGCTGTTTTTT	CAISVSPGYTGELFF